This T cell receptor beta chain originates from a study of T cells in Graves' hyperthyroidism and ophthalmopathy. The overall study: The blood sample was taken at first diagnosis, before treatment began. Overall study results and limits: Blood also carried most thyroid clonotypes expanded above 0.001.

The junction had 8 bases not matched to a gene; V was cut back by 8 bases and J by 6 bases. The CDR3 is 13 amino acids. Per the germline V gene, CDR1 is MNHNS and CDR2 is SASEGT. Comment on this clonotype: Its antigen is undetermined.

Stable hyperthyroidism: no ophthalmopathy progression over 18 months of follow-up. Authors of the study amplified TCR beta CDR3 regions from RNA transcripts. Using the HTBI primer set, a first-round RT-PCR was run on the TCR CDR3. Via MiXCR, TCRdb re-called the multiplex PCR reads, giving one row per CDR3 protein. The repertoire has some 350,000 distinct CDR3 sequences, 15% to 20% of them found once; the top ten carry roughly 3.5%. J is TRBJ2-7 and V is TRBV6-1, with 9 bases identical to TRBD2. The clonotype was recovered from a woman aged 18-30 years with Graves' hyperthyroidism. Sequencing was done on a sample of blood. The CDR3 nucleotides are TGTGCCAGCCCCTGCGGGGGGGAGGTCGAGCAGTACTTC. Residues: CASPCGGEVEQYF.